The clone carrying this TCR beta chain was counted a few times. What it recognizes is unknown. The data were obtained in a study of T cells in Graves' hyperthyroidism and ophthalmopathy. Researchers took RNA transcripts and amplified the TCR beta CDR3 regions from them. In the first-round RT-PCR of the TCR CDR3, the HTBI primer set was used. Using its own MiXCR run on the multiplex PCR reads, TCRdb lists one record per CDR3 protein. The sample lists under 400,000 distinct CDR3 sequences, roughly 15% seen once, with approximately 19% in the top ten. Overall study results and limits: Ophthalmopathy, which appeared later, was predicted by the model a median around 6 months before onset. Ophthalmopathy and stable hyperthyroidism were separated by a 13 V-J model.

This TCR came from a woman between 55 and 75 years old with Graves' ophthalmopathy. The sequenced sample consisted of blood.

Here the CDR3 reads CASSPYRVFYGYTF. CDR3 in DNA: TGTGCCAGCAGTCCCTACAGGGTTTTCTATGGCTACACCTTC. This chain uses TRBV28 with TRBJ1-2; D might be TRBD1 (6 bases). Germline CDR1 and CDR2: MDHEN and SYDVKM. This CDR3 has 14 residues. V lost 5 bases and J lost 4, with 14 bases in between.